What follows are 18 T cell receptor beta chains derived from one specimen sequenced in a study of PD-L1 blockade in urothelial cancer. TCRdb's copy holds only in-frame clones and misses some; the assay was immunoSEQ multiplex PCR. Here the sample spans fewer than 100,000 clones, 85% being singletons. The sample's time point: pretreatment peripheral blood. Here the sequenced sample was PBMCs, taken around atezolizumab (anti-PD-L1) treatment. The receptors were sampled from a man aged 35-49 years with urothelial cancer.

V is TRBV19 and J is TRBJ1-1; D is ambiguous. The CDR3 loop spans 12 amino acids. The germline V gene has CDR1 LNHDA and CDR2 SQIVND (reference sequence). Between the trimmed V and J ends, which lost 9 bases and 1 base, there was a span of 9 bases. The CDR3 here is CASSTANTEAFF. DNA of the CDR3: TGTGCCAGCTCCACAGCGAACACTGAAGCTTTCTTT.

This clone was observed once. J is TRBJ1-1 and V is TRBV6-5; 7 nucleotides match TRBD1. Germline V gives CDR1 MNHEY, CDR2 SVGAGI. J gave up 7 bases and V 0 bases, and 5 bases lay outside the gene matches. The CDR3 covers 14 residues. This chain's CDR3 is CASSYSTGLGEAFF. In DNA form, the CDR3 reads TGTGCCAGCAGTTACTCGACAGGGTTGGGTGAAGCTTTCTTT.

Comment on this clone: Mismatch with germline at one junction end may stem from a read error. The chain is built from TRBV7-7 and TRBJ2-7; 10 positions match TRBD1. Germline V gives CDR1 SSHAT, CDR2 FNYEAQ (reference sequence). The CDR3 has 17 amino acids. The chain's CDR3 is CASRQPIPGQGPYEQYF. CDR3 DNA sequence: TGTGCTAGCAGGCAACCCATCCCGGGACAGGGGCCCTACGAGCAGTACTTC.

The CDR3 bases are TGTGCCATCAGTGGCGGGGGACAGAACACTGAAGCTTTCTTT. This translates into CAISGGGQNTEAFF. The rearrangement links TRBV10-3 to TRBJ1-1; tentatively, D is TRBD1 (6 bases). The CDR3 contains 14 residues. Trimming stripped 4 bases from V and 1 base from J, with 10 bases between. Germline V gene data show CDR1 as ENHRY and CDR2 as SYGVKD.

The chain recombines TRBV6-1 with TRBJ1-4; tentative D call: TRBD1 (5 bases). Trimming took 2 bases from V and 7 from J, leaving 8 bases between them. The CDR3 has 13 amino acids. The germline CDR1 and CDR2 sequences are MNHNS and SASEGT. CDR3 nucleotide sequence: TGTGCCAGCAGTGAAAGGGGCGGTGAAAAACTGTTTTTT. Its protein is CASSERGGEKLFF.

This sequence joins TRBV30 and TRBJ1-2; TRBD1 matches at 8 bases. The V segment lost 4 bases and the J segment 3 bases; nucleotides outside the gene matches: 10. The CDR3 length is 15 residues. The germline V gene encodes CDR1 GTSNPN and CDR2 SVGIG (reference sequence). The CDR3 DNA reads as TGTGCCTGGACCCGACGTCAGGGGGCTGACTATGGCTACACCTTC. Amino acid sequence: CAWTRRQGADYGYTF.

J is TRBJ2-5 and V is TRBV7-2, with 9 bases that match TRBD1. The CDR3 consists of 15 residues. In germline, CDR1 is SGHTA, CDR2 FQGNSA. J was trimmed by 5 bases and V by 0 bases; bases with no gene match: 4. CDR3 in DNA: TGTGCCAGCAGCTTAGCGACAGGGGGTTGGGAGACCCAGTACTTC. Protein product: CASSLATGGWETQYF.

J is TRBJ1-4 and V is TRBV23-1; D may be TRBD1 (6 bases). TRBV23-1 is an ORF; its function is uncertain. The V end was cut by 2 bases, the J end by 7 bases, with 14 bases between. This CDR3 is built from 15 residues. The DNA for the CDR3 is TGCGCCAGCAGTCAAGCTGGACAGACGCCTGAAAAACTGTTTTTT. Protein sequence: CASSQAGQTPEKLFF.

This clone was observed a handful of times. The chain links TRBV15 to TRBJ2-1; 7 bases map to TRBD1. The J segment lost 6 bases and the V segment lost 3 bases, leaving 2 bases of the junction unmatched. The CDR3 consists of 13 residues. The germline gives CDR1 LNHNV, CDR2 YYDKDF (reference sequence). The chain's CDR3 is CATSSAGGNEQFF. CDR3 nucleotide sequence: TGTGCCACCAGCAGTGCAGGGGGCAATGAGCAGTTCTTC. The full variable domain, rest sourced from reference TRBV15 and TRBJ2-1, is DAMVIQNPRYQVTQFGKPVTLSCSQTLNHNVMYWYQQKSSQAPKLLFHYYDKDFNNEADTPDNFQSRRPNTSFCFLDIRSPGLGDTAMYLCATSSAGGNEQFFGPGTRLTVL.

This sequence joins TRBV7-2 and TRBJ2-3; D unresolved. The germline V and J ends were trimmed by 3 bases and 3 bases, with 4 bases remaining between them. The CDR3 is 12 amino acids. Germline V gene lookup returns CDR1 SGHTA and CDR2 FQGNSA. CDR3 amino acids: CASSFMTDTQYF. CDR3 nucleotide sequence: TGTGCCAGCAGCTTCATGACAGATACGCAGTATTTT.

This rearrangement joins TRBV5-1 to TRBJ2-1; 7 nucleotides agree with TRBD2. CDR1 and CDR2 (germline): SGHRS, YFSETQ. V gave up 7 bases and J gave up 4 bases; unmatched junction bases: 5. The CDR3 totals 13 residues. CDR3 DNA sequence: TGCGCCAGCCGGGGGGAGGGTTACAATGAGCAGTTCTTC. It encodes CASRGEGYNEQFF.

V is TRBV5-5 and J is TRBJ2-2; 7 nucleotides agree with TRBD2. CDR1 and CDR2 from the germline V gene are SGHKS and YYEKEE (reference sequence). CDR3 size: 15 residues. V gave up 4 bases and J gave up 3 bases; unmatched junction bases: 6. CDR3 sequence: CASSPGGGDTGELFF. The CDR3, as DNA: TGTGCCAGCAGCCCGGGGGGTGGAGACACCGGGGAGCTGTTTTTT.

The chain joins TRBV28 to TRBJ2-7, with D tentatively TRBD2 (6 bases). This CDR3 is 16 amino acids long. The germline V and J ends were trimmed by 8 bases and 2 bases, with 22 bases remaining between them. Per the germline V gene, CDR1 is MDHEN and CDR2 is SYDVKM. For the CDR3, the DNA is TGTGCCAGCCTCCCCCAACGAGCGGGTCCGACCTACGAGCAGTACTTC. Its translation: CASLPQRAGPTYEQYF.

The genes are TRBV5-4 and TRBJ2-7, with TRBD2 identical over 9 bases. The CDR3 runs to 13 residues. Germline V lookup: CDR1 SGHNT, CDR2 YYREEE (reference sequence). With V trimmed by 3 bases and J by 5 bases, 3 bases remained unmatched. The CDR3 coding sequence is TGTGCCAGCAGCTGGACTAGCGCAGACGAGCAGTACTTC. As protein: CASSWTSADEQYF.

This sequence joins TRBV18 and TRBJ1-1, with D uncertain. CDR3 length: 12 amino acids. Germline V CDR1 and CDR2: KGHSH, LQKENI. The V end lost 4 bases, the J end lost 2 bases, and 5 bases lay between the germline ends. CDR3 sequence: CASSLANTEAFF. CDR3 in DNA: TGTGCCAGCTCACTGGCCAACACTGAAGCTTTCTTT.

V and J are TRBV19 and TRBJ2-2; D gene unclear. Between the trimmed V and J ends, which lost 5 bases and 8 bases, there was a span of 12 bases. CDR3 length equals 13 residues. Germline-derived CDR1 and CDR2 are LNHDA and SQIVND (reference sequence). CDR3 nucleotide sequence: TGTGCCAGTAGTGTCCAACTCTCAGGGGAGCTGTTTTTT. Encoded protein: CASSVQLSGELFF. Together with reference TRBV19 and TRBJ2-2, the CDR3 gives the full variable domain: DGGITQSPKYLFRKEGQNVTLSCEQNLNHDAMYWYRQDPGQGLRLIYYSQIVNDFQKGDIAEGYSVSREKKESFPLTVTSAQKNPTAFYLCASSVQLSGELFFGEGSRLTVL.

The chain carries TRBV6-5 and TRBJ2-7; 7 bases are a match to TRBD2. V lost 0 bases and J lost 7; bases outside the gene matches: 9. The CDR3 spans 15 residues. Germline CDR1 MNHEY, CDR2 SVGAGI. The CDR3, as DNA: TGTGCCAGCAGTTACTCGAAGCTTGGGGGGGGTGAGCAGTACTTC. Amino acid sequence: CASSYSKLGGGEQYF.

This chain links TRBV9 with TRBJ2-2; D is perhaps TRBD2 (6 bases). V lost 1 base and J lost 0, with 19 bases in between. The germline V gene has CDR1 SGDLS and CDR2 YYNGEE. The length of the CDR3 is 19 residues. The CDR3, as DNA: TGTGCCAGCAGCGTATCTCGGTCGGCTAGCGCTGCGAACACCGGGGAGCTGTTTTTT. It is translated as CASSVSRSASAANTGELFF.